This T cell receptor (beta chain) was sequenced in a study of PD-1 blockade in mismatch repair-deficient tumors. Turning to the study itself: Patients had about 13 mismatch repair-deficient cancer types and were previously treated and progressing.

Study results and caveats: Rapid post-treatment expansion, then contraction, generally preceding radiologic response, marked tumor-resident clones.

The CDR3 runs 19 residues. V lost 3 bases to trimming and J lost 1 base; unmatched junction nucleotides: 12. CDR1 and CDR2 from the germline V gene are SGHTA and FQGNSA. Three pembrolizumab responders had their TCRs sequenced. The table came from immunoSEQ multiplex PCR; TCRdb's copy has only in-frame clones and leaves some out. The sample includes around 100,000 clones, more than 60% of them seen just once. Worth noting for this clone: Its antigen is unknown.

This chain connects TRBV7-2 to TRBJ2-3; 11 nucleotides match TRBD1. This material consisted of peripheral blood, taken just over 59 weeks after starting pembrolizumab. The TCR was taken from an adult with mismatch repair-deficient cancer. CDR3 residues: CASSFLRGQGGFGTDTQYF. CDR3 nucleotides: TGTGCCAGCAGCTTCTTGAGGGGACAGGGGGGGTTTGGCACAGATACGCAGTATTTT.